One sample yielded the 21 T cell receptor beta chains listed below, sequenced in a study of identical twins. TCRdb re-derived calls from the 5' RACE reads in MiXCR, one entry per CDR3 protein. Of 450,000 or so distinct CDR3 sequences in the sample, under 20% were seen once. Sequencing input: naive T cells sorted from blood. These TCRs come from a man aged 50 or older in good health.

A few counts support this clonotype. The V gene is TRBV7-6, the J gene TRBJ2-2; TRBD1 or TRBD2 may be the D gene (5 bases each). Trimming removed 1 base from V and 7 bases from J, with 16 bases in between. The CDR3 consists of 16 residues. The germline gives CDR1 SGHVS, CDR2 FNYEAQ. CDR3 coding DNA: TGTGCCAGCAGCTTAGAAGCGGCAGGGAACGGCGGGGAGCTGTTTTTT. This sequence encodes CASSLEAAGNGGELFF.

The gene calls are TRBV25-1 and TRBJ2-1, with 7 bases fitting TRBD1. The CDR3 consists of 16 residues. With 3 bases clipped from V and 0 bases from J, the junction kept 5 bases outside the gene matches. Per the germline V gene, CDR1 is MGHDK and CDR2 is SYGVNS. This CDR3 is CASSDPGGDSYNEQFF. CDR3 DNA sequence: TGTGCCAGCAGTGACCCAGGGGGTGACTCCTACAATGAGCAGTTCTTC.

The chain joins TRBV4-1 to TRBJ1-6; D gene uncertain. The V gene's germline CDR1 is MGHRA and CDR2 YSYEKL. The CDR3 totals 15 residues. Trimming removed 1 base at V and 10 bases at J, with 14 bases between. CDR3 DNA sequence: TGCGCCAGCAGCCAAGTCTCGCGGGTCGGGTCACCCCTCCACTTT. It translates to CASSQVSRVGSPLHF.

The table lists this clonotype with many counts. CDR3 in amino acids: CASRGTSGYNEQFF. CDR3 in DNA: TGTGCCAGCCGCGGGACTAGCGGCTACAATGAGCAGTTCTTC. The chain is built from TRBV6-1 and TRBJ2-1, with 11 bases lining up with TRBD2. Per the germline V gene, CDR1 is MNHNS and CDR2 is SASEGT. There are 14 residues in the CDR3. With V trimmed by 8 bases and J by 3 bases, 3 bases remained unmatched.

The CDR3 DNA follows: TGTGCCAGCAGTCCCCTGGGTAGCGGGGCCCCCTACAATGAGCAGTTCTTC. It specifies CASSPLGSGAPYNEQFF. The chain employs TRBV12-3 or TRBV12-4 and TRBJ2-1; 8 bases align to TRBD2. After removal of 5 bases from V and 2 bases from J, the junction contained 11 bases not matched to a gene. The CDR3 runs to 17 residues.

This clonotype was counted many times. The chain uses TRBV7-2 and TRBJ2-3, with 9 nucleotides matching TRBD1. V lost 1 base and J lost 10; bases outside the gene matches: 9. CDR3 length: 15 amino acids. Germline loops: CDR1 SGHTA, CDR2 FQGNSA. This CDR3 reads CASSLGLGTGIAQYF. CDR3 DNA: TGTGCCAGCAGCTTAGGTCTTGGGACAGGGATCGCGCAGTATTTT.

This clonotype was counted many times. The genes are TRBV6-2 or TRBV6-3 and TRBJ1-1, with 10 bases fitting TRBD1. The V and J ends lost 6 bases and 11 bases, in that order; junction bases with no gene match: 3. The CDR3 spans 11 residues. From germline, CDR1 is MNHEY and CDR2 SVGEGT. This CDR3 is CASSRDRGAFF. DNA for the CDR3: TGTGCCAGCAGCCGGGACAGGGGCGCTTTCTTT.

The chain has TRBV20-1 and TRBJ2-3; 10 bases align to TRBD2. CDR1 is DFQATT and CDR2 is SNEGSKA in the germline V gene (reference sequence). The V segment lost 2 bases and the J segment 0 bases; nucleotides outside the gene matches: 5. CDR3 size: 16 residues. The CDR3 reads CSARLPGLASTDTQYF. Written as DNA, the CDR3 is TGCAGTGCTAGACTTCCGGGACTAGCGAGCACAGATACGCAGTATTTT.

This clonotype was observed many times. The chain links TRBV12-3 or TRBV12-4 to TRBJ1-6; D is undetermined. The CDR3 runs 14 residues. V lost 4 bases, J lost 5 bases, and 9 bases lay in between. The CDR3 region has the DNA TGTGCCAGCAGTTCACCGGGGAATAATTCACCCCTCCACTTT. Protein: CASSSPGNNSPLHF.

This clonotype was counted ten times or more. V is TRBV28 and J is TRBJ2-1; D remains unclear. Germline V CDR1 and CDR2: MDHEN, SYDVKM. Trimming took off 4 bases at V and 10 bases at J, with 8 bases between the two ends. The CDR3 runs to 11 residues. CDR3 bases: TGTGCCAGCAGTTATTCTCGGGAGCAGTTCTTC. It is translated as CASSYSREQFF. The complete variable domain, with remaining parts taken from reference TRBV28 and TRBJ2-1, reads DVKVTQSSRYLVKRTGEKVFLECVQDMDHENMFWYRQDPGLGLRLIYFSYDVKMKEKGDIPEGYSVSREKKERFSLILESASTNQTSMYLCASSYSREQFFGPGTRLTVL.

The genes are TRBV6-5 and TRBJ1-5; tentatively, D is TRBD1 (6 bases). Germline V CDR1 and CDR2: MNHEY, SVGAGI. V was clipped by 4 bases and J by 0 bases, with 19 bases between them. The CDR3 is 18 amino acids. For the CDR3, the DNA is TGTGCCAGCAGTTCCCGCGGGGGGACACCTGATAGCAATCAGCCCCAGCATTTT. It is translated as CASSSRGGTPDSNQPQHF.

J is TRBJ2-3 and V is TRBV20-1; 12 nucleotides align to TRBD1. In germline, CDR1 is DFQATT, CDR2 SNEGSKA (reference sequence). The CDR3 covers 13 residues. The CDR3 region is CRPGQGASDTQYF. DNA of the CDR3: TGCAGGCCGGGACAGGGGGCCTCAGATACGCAGTATTTT.

The table lists this clonotype with many counts. V and J are TRBV29-1 and TRBJ2-2; 8 bases are shared with TRBD1. The CDR3 loop spans 13 amino acids. V dropped 7 bases and J dropped 3; count of bases not matched to a gene: 4. Germline CDR1 is SQVTM and CDR2 is ANQGSEA. The CDR3 spells CSARQGHTGELFF. CDR3 nucleotide sequence: TGCAGCGCCAGACAGGGGCACACCGGGGAGCTGTTTTTT.

This clonotype was picked up many times. This chain uses TRBV28 with TRBJ2-7; 12 bases are a match to TRBD2. CDR1 is MDHEN and CDR2 is SYDVKM in the germline V gene. After removal of 6 bases from V and 5 bases from J, the junction contained 8 bases not matched to a gene. The CDR3 length is 15 residues. DNA for the CDR3: TGTGCCAGCAGGACTTTACTAGCGGGAGGAGACGAGCAGTACTTC. Translation: CASRTLLAGGDEQYF. The full variable domain, in which reference TRBV28 and TRBJ2-7 provide the parts outside the CDR3, is DVKVTQSSRYLVKRTGEKVFLECVQDMDHENMFWYRQDPGLGLRLIYFSYDVKMKEKGDIPEGYSVSREKKERFSLILESASTNQTSMYLCASRTLLAGGDEQYFGPGTRLTVT.

This clonotype has a handful of counts. The chain couples TRBV12-3 or TRBV12-4 to TRBJ2-1, with 10 bases identical to TRBD2. The V segment lost 5 bases and the J segment 7 bases; nucleotides outside the gene matches: 8. This CDR3 region has 15 residues. CDR3 sequence reads: CASSRHTSGENEQFF. Written as DNA, the CDR3 is TGTGCCAGCAGTCGACATACTAGCGGGGAGAATGAGCAGTTCTTC.

This clonotype was seen many times. The chain links TRBV9 to TRBJ2-5, with D possibly matching TRBD1 (6 bases). Germline V gene lookup returns CDR1 SGDLS and CDR2 YYNGEE. The CDR3 has 14 amino acids. The V end lost 4 bases, the J end lost 1 base, and 11 bases lay between the germline ends. The CDR3 reads CASSFGTRQETQYF. CDR3 coding DNA: TGTGCCAGCAGCTTCGGGACACGCCAAGAGACCCAGTACTTC.

The V call is TRBV28, the J call TRBJ2-1; 8 bases line up with TRBD1. This CDR3 is built from 15 residues. Germline V gene sequence: CDR1 MDHEN, CDR2 SYDVKM. Losses at the gene ends were 4 bases for V and 7 bases for J; bases not matched to a gene: 9. The CDR3 reads CASSSRGQGRNEQFF. The CDR3 DNA follows: TGTGCCAGCAGTTCCCGCGGACAGGGCAGGAATGAGCAGTTCTTC. Together with reference TRBV28 and TRBJ2-1, the CDR3 gives the full variable domain: DVKVTQSSRYLVKRTGEKVFLECVQDMDHENMFWYRQDPGLGLRLIYFSYDVKMKEKGDIPEGYSVSREKKERFSLILESASTNQTSMYLCASSSRGQGRNEQFFGPGTRLTVL.

The genes are TRBV24-1 and TRBJ2-3; D unresolved. CDR3 length: 13 residues. CDR1 and CDR2 (germline): KGHDR, SFDVKD. Trimming left V 5 bases short and J 2 bases short, with 7 bases between. The CDR3 loop is CATSVQPTDTQYF. The CDR3 DNA reads as TGTGCCACCAGTGTGCAGCCCACAGATACGCAGTATTTT.

This clonotype was detected a few times. This sequence joins TRBV5-1 and TRBJ2-4; a possible D gene is TRBD2 (5 bases). CDR1 and CDR2 from the germline V gene are SGHRS and YFSETQ. The ends were cut back, 4 bases at V and 0 bases at J, with 11 bases in the middle. This CDR3 region has 15 residues. In DNA, the CDR3 is TGCGCCAGCAGCCCGACCGGGATAGCCAAAAACATTCAGTACTTC. Amino acids: CASSPTGIAKNIQYF.

This clonotype has a handful of counts. Here the CDR3 reads CASLSGDIEGGRNEQFF. As DNA, the CDR3 is TGCGCCAGTTTATCTGGGGATATCGAGGGAGGAAGAAATGAGCAGTTCTTC. J is TRBJ2-1 and V is TRBV10-2; D is possibly TRBD2 (6 bases). Between the trimmed V and J ends, which lost 9 bases and 7 bases, there was a span of 28 bases. Per the germline V gene, CDR1 is WSHSY and CDR2 is SAAADI. The CDR3 has 17 amino acids.

The rearrangement joins TRBV20-1 to TRBJ1-5; TRBD1 is a possible D gene (5 bases). Trimming removed 4 bases from V and 3 bases from J, with 7 bases in between. The CDR3 length is 12 residues. CDR1 DFQATT and CDR2 SNEGSKA come from the germline V gene (reference sequence). CDR3 nucleotides: TGCAGTGCTACAGGGCCCAATCAGCCCCAGCATTTT. This sequence encodes CSATGPNQPQHF.